This T cell receptor beta chain was captured by sequencing in a study of cytomegalovirus exposure and HLA in healthy donors. With 3 bases removed from V and 7 bases from J, the gap between germline ends came to 4 bases. The CDR3 contains 10 residues. The germline V gene has CDR1 DFQATT and CDR2 SNEGSKA (reference sequence). Donors in the study were healthy people who gave bone marrow. The study ran its PCR with 60 Vbeta and 13 Jbeta primers. The protocol was immunoSEQ multiplex PCR, while the TCRdb copy is restricted to in-frame clones and leaves out a portion. Recorded for this sample: about 160,000 clones.

The sample comprised PBMCs. This rearrangement joins TRBV20-1 to TRBJ2-1, with D unresolved. The receptor was derived from a woman in her sixties in good health and CMV-seronegative. The CDR3, as DNA: TGCAGTGCTAGCCCTAATGAGCAGTTCTTC. It codes for CSASPNEQFF.